This paragraph reports one TCR beta chain. No antigen is known for it. TCRdb redid the calling of the RACE reads with MiXCR, one entry per CDR3 protein. The repertoire has under 100,000 distinct CDR3 sequences, 8.5% to 12% of them found once; the top ten carry 4.5% to 5%. Time point specified: patch test 2, 6 weeks after DPC sensitization. Specified treatment: therapeutic diphenylcyclopropenone sensitization with weekly scalp DPC. The sample belongs to a study of human T cells and chemical hapten exposure. The study's findings and limits: Versus controls, expanded TCRs had significantly more large CDR3 similarity clusters.

The receptor comes from a woman in her forties or fifties with alopecia areata. Some clones in this sample may be carry-over from other donors' samples. The sequenced sample was whole blood, obtained in connection with sensitization to the hapten diphenylcyclopropenone (DPC).

CDR3 bases: TGTGCCAGCGCCGGGAGATCGGCAGATACGCAGTATTTT. Its translation is CASAGRSADTQYF. The chain carries TRBV19 and TRBJ2-3; TRBD2 is a possible D gene (6 bases). With 9 bases removed from V and 4 bases from J, the gap between germline ends came to 14 bases. The CDR3 runs to 13 residues. From germline, CDR1 is LNHDA and CDR2 SQIVND (reference sequence).